Shown below are 9 T cell receptor beta chains from a single sample sequenced in a study of CD8+ T cells in alopecia areata. Documented treatment: oral pan-JAK inhibitor, 5-10 mg twice daily. RNA extraction was followed by reverse transcription into cDNA, which acted as the sequencing template. The table came from immunoSEQ multiplex PCR; TCRdb's copy has only in-frame clones and leaves some out. Of some 88,000 clones listed, around 40% are singletons. Sample: CD8+ T cells sorted from blood, taken at week 24, from a patient treated with tofacitinib. These receptors were taken from a human donor with alopecia areata.

The chain couples TRBV4-1 to TRBJ1-2; TRBD1 might be the D (5 bases). The CDR3 runs to 15 residues. Trimming left V 1 base short and J 6 bases short, with 15 bases between. The germline CDR1 and CDR2 sequences are MGHRA and YSYEKL. The CDR3 DNA sequence: TGCGCCAGCAGCCAAGTAGGGGCGGTTCCTCATGGCTACACCTTC. Protein sequence: CASSQVGAVPHGYTF.

Only a few counts were recorded for this clone. The chain combines TRBV7-2 with TRBJ2-7; 8 bases agree with TRBD1. The CDR3 contains 15 residues. With 2 bases clipped from V and 3 bases from J, the junction kept 6 bases outside the gene matches. The germline gives CDR1 SGHTA, CDR2 FQGNSA. The CDR3 loop reads CASSLLPGQVYEQYF. The CDR3, as DNA: TGTGCCAGCAGCTTACTGCCGGGACAGGTCTACGAGCAGTACTTC.

The chain uses TRBV29-1 and TRBJ2-1; 8 nucleotides agree with TRBD1. The CDR3 extends over 13 amino acids. V was clipped by 7 bases and J by 8 bases; unmatched bases: 10. CDR1 is SQVTM and CDR2 is ANQGSEA in the germline V gene. The CDR3 sequence: CSGPTGDADEQFF. The CDR3 nucleotides are TGCAGCGGCCCGACAGGGGATGCGGATGAGCAGTTCTTC.

The chain employs TRBV29-1 and TRBJ2-5; D remains ambiguous. This CDR3 spans 12 amino acids. Germline CDR1 reads SQVTM; CDR2 reads ANQGSEA. The V gene lost 5 bases and the J gene lost 3 bases, with 10 bases spanning the gap. CDR3 region: CSVSVREETQYF. CDR3 bases: TGCAGCGTTTCGGTCAGAGAAGAGACCCAGTACTTC.

This clone was picked up a small number of times. The V gene is TRBV27, the J gene TRBJ2-3; possibly TRBD2 for D (5 bases). The CDR3 totals 12 residues. The V end was cut by 6 bases, the J end by 7 bases, with 11 bases between. Germline V lookup: CDR1 MNHEY, CDR2 SMNVEV (reference sequence). DNA for the CDR3: TGTGCCAGCAGCCTGGGAGCGAATACGCAGTATTTT. Translating gives CASSLGANTQYF.

CDR3 coding DNA: TGTGCCAGCCATACCTACGAGCAGTACTTC. Amino acid sequence: CASHTYEQYF. The chain combines TRBV18 with TRBJ2-7; no clear D gene. V lost 8 bases to trimming and J lost 2 bases, with 4 bases between them. CDR3 size: 10 residues. Germline V CDR1 and CDR2: KGHSH, LQKENI.

Only a few counts were recorded for this clone. The chain has TRBV29-1 and TRBJ2-1; D tentatively fits TRBD1 or TRBD2 (5 bases each). V was clipped by 6 bases and J by 4 bases, with 16 bases between them. Germline CDR1 is SQVTM and CDR2 is ANQGSEA. This CDR3 has 14 amino acids. The CDR3 nucleotides read TGCAGCGTCGAGGATGGGACGGCTTACAATGAGCAGTTCTTC. It specifies CSVEDGTAYNEQFF.

The chain uses TRBV5-4 and TRBJ1-1; D perhaps matches TRBD1 (6 bases). V gave up 0 bases and J gave up 4 bases, with 7 bases separating them. CDR3 length: 13 residues. Germline loops: CDR1 SGHNT, CDR2 YYREEE (reference sequence). The CDR3 spells CASSLGGATEAFF. In DNA form, the CDR3 reads TGTGCCAGCAGCTTGGGGGGGGCCACTGAAGCTTTCTTT.

V and J are TRBV5-1 and TRBJ1-1, with a weak D call TRBD1 (6 bases). The CDR3 has 14 amino acids. Germline V lookup: CDR1 SGHRS, CDR2 YFSETQ. The ends were cut back, 4 bases at V and 3 bases at J, with 13 bases in the middle. The CDR3: CASSPSPGDTEAFF. The CDR3 DNA sequence: TGCGCCAGCAGCCCCTCCCCAGGGGACACTGAAGCTTTCTTT. The full variable domain, completed using reference TRBV5-1 and TRBJ1-1, is KAGVTQTPRYLIKTRGQQVTLSCSPISGHRSVSWYQQTPGQGLQFLFEYFSETQRNKGNFPGRFSGRQFSNSRSEMNVSTLELGDSALYLCASSPSPGDTEAFFGQGTRLTVV.